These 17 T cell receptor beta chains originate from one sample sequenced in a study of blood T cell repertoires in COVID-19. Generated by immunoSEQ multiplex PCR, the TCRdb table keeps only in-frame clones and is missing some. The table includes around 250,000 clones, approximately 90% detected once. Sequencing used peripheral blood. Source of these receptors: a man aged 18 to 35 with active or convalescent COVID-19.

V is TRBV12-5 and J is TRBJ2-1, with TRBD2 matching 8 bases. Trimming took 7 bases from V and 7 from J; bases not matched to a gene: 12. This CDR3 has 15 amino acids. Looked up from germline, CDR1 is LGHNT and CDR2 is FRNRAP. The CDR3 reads CASAPQRERKNEQFF. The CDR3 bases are TGTGCTAGTGCTCCTCAGCGGGAGCGTAAGAATGAGCAGTTCTTC.

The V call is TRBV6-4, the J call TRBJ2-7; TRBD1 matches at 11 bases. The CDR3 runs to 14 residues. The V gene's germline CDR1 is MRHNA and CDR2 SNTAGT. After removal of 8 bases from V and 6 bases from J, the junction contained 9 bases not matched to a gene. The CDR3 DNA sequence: TGTGCCAGCCCTAATAGTGGACAGGGGGCCGAGCAGTACTTC. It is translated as CASPNSGQGAEQYF.

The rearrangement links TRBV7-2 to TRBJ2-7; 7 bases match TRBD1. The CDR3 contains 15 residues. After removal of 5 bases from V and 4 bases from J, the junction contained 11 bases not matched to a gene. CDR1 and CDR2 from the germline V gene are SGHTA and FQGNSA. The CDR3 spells CASSQSGTVGYEQYF. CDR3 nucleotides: TGTGCCAGCAGCCAATCCGGGACAGTGGGGTACGAGCAGTACTTC.

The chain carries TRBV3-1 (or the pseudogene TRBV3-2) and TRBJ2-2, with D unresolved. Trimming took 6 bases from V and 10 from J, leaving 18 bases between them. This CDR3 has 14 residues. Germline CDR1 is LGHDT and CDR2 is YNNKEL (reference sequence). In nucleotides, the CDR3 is TGTGCCAGCAGTCACCCCATGGCGGCGGCGGAGCTGTTTTTT. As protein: CASSHPMAAAELFF.

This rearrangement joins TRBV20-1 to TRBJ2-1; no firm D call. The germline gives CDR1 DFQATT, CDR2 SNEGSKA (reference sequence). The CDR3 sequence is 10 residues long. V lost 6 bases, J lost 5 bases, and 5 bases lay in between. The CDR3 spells CSAANNEQFF. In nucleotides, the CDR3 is TGCAGTGCGGCAAACAATGAGCAGTTCTTC.

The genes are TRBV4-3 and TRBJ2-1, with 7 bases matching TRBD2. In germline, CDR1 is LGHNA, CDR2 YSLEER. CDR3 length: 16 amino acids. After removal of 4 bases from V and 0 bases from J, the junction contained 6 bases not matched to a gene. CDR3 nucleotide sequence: TGCGCCAGCAGCCCCCAGCGGGGTAGCTCCTACAATGAGCAGTTCTTC. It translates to CASSPQRGSSYNEQFF.

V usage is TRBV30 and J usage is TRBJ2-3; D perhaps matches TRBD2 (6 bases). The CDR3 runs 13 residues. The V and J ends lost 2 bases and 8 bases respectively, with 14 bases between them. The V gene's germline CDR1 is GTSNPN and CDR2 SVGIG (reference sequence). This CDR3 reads CAWSSAGPGTQYF. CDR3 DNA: TGTGCCTGGAGTTCTGCGGGACCCGGTACGCAGTATTTT.

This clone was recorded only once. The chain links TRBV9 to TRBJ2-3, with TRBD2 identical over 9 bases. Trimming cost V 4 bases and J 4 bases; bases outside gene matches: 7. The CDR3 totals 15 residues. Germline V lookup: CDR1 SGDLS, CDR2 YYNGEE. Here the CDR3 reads CASSLRLAASDTQYF. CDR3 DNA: TGTGCCAGCAGCCTCCGACTAGCGGCCTCAGATACGCAGTATTTT.

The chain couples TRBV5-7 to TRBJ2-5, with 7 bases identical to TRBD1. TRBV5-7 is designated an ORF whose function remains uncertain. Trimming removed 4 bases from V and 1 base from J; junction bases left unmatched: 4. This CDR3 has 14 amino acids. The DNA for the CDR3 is TGTGCCAGCAGCCGCAGGGGGATCCAAGAGACCCAGTACTTC. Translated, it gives CASSRRGIQETQYF.

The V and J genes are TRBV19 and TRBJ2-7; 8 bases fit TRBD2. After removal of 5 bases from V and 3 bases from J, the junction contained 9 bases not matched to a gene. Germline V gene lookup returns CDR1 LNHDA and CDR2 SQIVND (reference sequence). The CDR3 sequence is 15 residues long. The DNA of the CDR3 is TGTGCCAGTAGTTCAGCTAGCGGGTATCTCTACGAGCAGTACTTC. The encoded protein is CASSSASGYLYEQYF.

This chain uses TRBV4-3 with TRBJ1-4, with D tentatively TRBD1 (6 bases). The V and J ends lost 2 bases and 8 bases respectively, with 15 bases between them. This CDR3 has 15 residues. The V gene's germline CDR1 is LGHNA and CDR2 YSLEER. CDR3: CASSQSRTDDEKLFF. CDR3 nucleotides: TGCGCCAGCAGCCAATCTCGGACAGATGACGAAAAACTGTTTTTT.

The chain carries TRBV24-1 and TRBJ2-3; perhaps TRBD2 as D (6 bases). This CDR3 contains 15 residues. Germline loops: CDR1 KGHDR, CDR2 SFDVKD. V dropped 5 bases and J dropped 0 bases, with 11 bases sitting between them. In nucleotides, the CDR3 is TGTGCCACCAGTGCGGTGGGGACTAGCACAGATACGCAGTATTTT. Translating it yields CATSAVGTSTDTQYF.

In DNA form, the CDR3 reads TGTGCCAGCAGTTGGGACTACCAAAGCACAGATACGCAGTATTTT. Translating it yields CASSWDYQSTDTQYF. This chain uses TRBV6-2 or TRBV6-3 with TRBJ2-3, with TRBD2 matching over 7 bases. The V and J ends lost 4 bases and 0 bases, in that order; junction bases with no gene match: 4. The V gene's germline CDR1 is MNHEY and CDR2 SVGEGT. The CDR3 runs 15 residues.

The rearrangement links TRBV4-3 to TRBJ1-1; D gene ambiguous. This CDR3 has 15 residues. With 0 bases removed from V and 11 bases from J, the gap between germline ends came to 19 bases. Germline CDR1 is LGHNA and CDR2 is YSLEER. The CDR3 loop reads CASSQDWQVRFQAFF. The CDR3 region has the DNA TGCGCCAGCAGCCAAGACTGGCAGGTTCGGTTCCAGGCTTTCTTT.

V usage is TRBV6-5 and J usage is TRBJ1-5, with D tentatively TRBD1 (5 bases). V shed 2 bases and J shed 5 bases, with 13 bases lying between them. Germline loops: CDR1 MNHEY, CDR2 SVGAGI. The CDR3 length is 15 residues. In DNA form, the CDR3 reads TGTGCCAGCAGTTACGCTAACGGGGGGGATCAGCCCCAGCATTTT. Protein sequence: CASSYANGGDQPQHF.

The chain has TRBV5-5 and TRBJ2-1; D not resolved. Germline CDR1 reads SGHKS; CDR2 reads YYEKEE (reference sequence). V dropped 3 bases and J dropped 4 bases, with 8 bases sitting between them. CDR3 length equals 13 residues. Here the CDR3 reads CASSSSHYNEQFF. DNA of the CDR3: TGTGCCAGCAGCTCCTCACATTACAATGAGCAGTTCTTC. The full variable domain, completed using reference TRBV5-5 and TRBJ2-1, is DAGVTQSPTHLIKTRGQQVTLRCSPISGHKSVSWYQQVLGQGPQFIFQYYEKEERGRGNFPDRFSARQFPNYSSELNVNALLLGDSALYLCASSSSHYNEQFFGPGTRLTVL.

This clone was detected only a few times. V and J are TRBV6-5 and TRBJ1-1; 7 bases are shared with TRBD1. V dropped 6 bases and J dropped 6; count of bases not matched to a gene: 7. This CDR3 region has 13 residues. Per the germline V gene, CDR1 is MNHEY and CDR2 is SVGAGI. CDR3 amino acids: CASSKGGSAEAFF. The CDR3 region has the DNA TGTGCCAGCAGCAAAGGGGGCTCAGCTGAAGCTTTCTTT.